This T cell receptor (beta chain) was observed in a study of cytomegalovirus exposure and HLA in healthy donors. General study points: In a later analysis, first-cohort TCR clusters were found to tend to co-occur in the roughly 120 validation repertoires. Some public TCRs appeared in many individuals, while most sequences were rare. TCR beta chains numbering more than 150 were designated cytomegalovirus-associated.

As regards this clone: What it binds is not known.

The approximately 120-subject validation cohort, separate from the approximately 670-subject first cohort, included the donors. Repertoires were generated with immunoSEQ multiplex PCR, while TCRdb's copy carries only in-frame clones and drops some. The data contain 90,000 or so clones, roughly 85% of them singletons. This receptor was obtained from a man between 18 and 29 years old in good health and CMV-seropositive. The sequenced sample was PBMCs.

Here the CDR3 reads CASSLVSQETQYF. The CDR3 bases are TGTGCCAGCAGCTTGGTGTCGCAAGAGACCCAGTACTTC. The V gene is TRBV5-6, the J gene TRBJ2-5; D not certain. Germline lookup yields CDR1 SGHDT and CDR2 YYEEEE. The ends were cut back, 0 bases at V and 2 bases at J, with 5 bases in the middle. The CDR3 is 13 amino acids.